One and the same sample provided the 24 T cell receptor beta chains below, sequenced in a study of early T cells in non-severe SARS-CoV-2 infection (dated by TCRdb to 2020 to 2022). Library preparation used 5' RACE. The sequencer listed for this sample is NextSeq 500. Clones were called with MiXCR by TCRdb after fastp trimmed the public reads at Q25, and only in-frame beta chains were retained. Each entry is one CDR3 protein sequence, shown with its most common DNA and genes. Counted in this sample were about 45,000 distinct CDR3 sequences; around a tenth of them appeared once. The ten largest make up just over 20% of the sample. Input material: whole blood. These receptors were obtained from an adult who was a healthcare worker with PCR-confirmed SARS-CoV-2 infection or an uninfected control (not recorded which).

This clonotype occurred a few times. J is TRBJ2-1 and V is TRBV6-6, with TRBD2 matching over 13 bases. Germline V gives CDR1 MNHNY, CDR2 SVGAGI (reference sequence). The CDR3 extends over 14 amino acids. V was clipped by 11 bases and J by 7 bases; unmatched bases: 8. In DNA form, the CDR3 reads TGTGCCGCAAAGGGACTAGCGGGAAGGAATGAGCAGTTCTTC. This sequence encodes CAAKGLAGRNEQFF.

V gene TRBV9 combines with J gene TRBJ2-7; D is uncertain. V dropped 0 bases and J dropped 0 bases, with 10 bases sitting between them. Germline loops: CDR1 SGDLS, CDR2 YYNGEE. The CDR3 is 15 residues long. The DNA of the CDR3 is TGTGCCAGCAGCGTAGGGAGTCAAAGCTCCTACGAGCAGTACTTC. Encoded protein: CASSVGSQSSYEQYF.

This clonotype was found a few times. V is TRBV19 and J is TRBJ2-1; 8 nucleotides match TRBD1. The V and J ends lost 5 bases and 6 bases, in that order; junction bases with no gene match: 6. This CDR3 is built from 14 residues. Germline loops: CDR1 LNHDA, CDR2 SQIVND (reference sequence). The CDR3 DNA sequence: TGTGCCAGTAGTCCGCGGACAGGGCTCAATGAGCAGTTCTTC. The encoded protein is CASSPRTGLNEQFF.

This clonotype has a count of ten or more. V usage is TRBV20-1 and J usage is TRBJ2-1; 7 positions match TRBD1. The germline CDR1 and CDR2 sequences are DFQATT and SNEGSKA (reference sequence). The CDR3 contains 14 residues. V lost 6 bases to trimming and J lost 6 bases; unmatched junction nucleotides: 11. The CDR3 here is CSAIGDREFNEQFF. CDR3 DNA: TGCAGTGCCATAGGAGACAGGGAATTCAATGAGCAGTTCTTC.

V is TRBV11-2 and J is TRBJ2-3, with 13 nucleotides matching TRBD2. V lost 1 base, J lost 4 bases, and 2 bases stayed unmatched. CDR1 and CDR2 (germline): SGHAT, FQNNGV. The CDR3 runs 16 residues. CDR3 amino acids: CASSLGGLAGSDTQYF. CDR3 sequence (DNA): TGTGCCAGCAGCTTAGGGGGACTAGCGGGATCAGATACGCAGTATTTT.

This clonotype was counted ten times or more. V and J are TRBV7-8 and TRBJ1-4; the match to TRBD1 covers 7 bases. The germline V gene has CDR1 SGHVS and CDR2 FQNEAQ. The CDR3 spans 17 residues. Trimming at V came to 6 bases and at J to 0 bases, leaving 10 bases not matched to a gene. The CDR3, as DNA: TGTGCCAGCAGAGGACAGGACAGACAGGCAACTAATGAAAAACTGTTTTTT. This encodes CASRGQDRQATNEKLFF.

This clonotype was recorded at least ten times. This sequence joins TRBV6-2 or TRBV6-3 and TRBJ1-5, with D unclear. Germline loops: CDR1 MNHEY, CDR2 SVGEGT. The CDR3 has 12 amino acids. Deletions cut 2 bases from V and 9 bases from J, with 8 bases between. This CDR3 reads CASSYTSGPQHF. The CDR3 DNA sequence: TGTGCCAGCAGTTACACCTCCGGGCCCCAGCATTTT.

This clonotype came up a few times. The chain is built from TRBV14 and TRBJ1-1; D is unresolved. CDR1 SGHDN and CDR2 FVKESK come from the germline V gene. The V end lost 0 bases, the J end lost 2 bases, and 7 bases lay between the germline ends. This CDR3 spans 14 amino acids. CDR3 residues: CASSQDFRNTEAFF. CDR3 bases: TGTGCCAGCAGCCAAGATTTTAGAAACACTGAAGCTTTCTTT.

By proportion, this clonotype is hyperexpanded. This chain joins TRBV2 and TRBJ1-5; D is perhaps TRBD1 (5 bases). This CDR3 spans 15 amino acids. V lost 6 bases and J lost 3, with 15 bases in between. Germline values: CDR1 SNHLY, CDR2 FYNNEI. The CDR3 region has the DNA TGTGCCAGCAGGGGAGGGGCATACCTCAATCAGCCCCAGCATTTT. The encoded protein is CASRGGAYLNQPQHF.

In nucleotides, the CDR3 is TGTGCCACCAGCAGACCCGGACAGGGGCGAAGGAATGAGCAGTTCTTC. Translated, it gives CATSRPGQGRRNEQFF. The chain employs TRBV15 and TRBJ2-1, with 9 bases matching TRBD1. The J segment lost 7 bases and the V segment lost 2 bases, leaving 9 bases of the junction unmatched. Germline loops: CDR1 LNHNV, CDR2 YYDKDF (reference sequence). The CDR3 is 16 amino acids.

This clonotype was found many times. V usage is TRBV20-1 and J usage is TRBJ2-7; D is possibly TRBD2 (6 bases). The CDR3 runs 15 residues. V shed 5 bases and J shed 1 base, with 18 bases lying between them. Germline CDR1 reads DFQATT; CDR2 reads SNEGSKA (reference sequence). In DNA form, the CDR3 reads TGCAGTGCTTCCCCTCGGCGCGGGAAGTCCTACGAGCAGTACTTC. This codes for CSASPRRGKSYEQYF.

V and J are TRBV28 and TRBJ1-1; D uncertain. Trimming stripped 3 bases from V and 6 bases from J, with 14 bases between. Germline V gene lookup returns CDR1 MDHEN and CDR2 SYDVKM. The CDR3 has 14 amino acids. CDR3 DNA: TGTGCCAGCAGTTTTGTCGGAGGGCTGTCTGAAGCTTTCTTT. It encodes CASSFVGGLSEAFF.

The chain carries TRBV6-5 and TRBJ1-6; D uncertain. This CDR3 spans 13 amino acids. Trimming cost V 0 bases and J 5 bases, with 2 bases left between them. Germline CDR1 reads MNHEY; CDR2 reads SVGAGI. The CDR3 DNA reads TGTGCCAGCAGTTACTCGAATAATTCACCCCTCCACTTT. Its translation is CASSYSNNSPLHF.

This clonotype was picked up many times. The chain carries TRBV19 and TRBJ1-5, with 7 bases that match TRBD1. CDR1 LNHDA and CDR2 SQIVND come from the germline V gene (reference sequence). The CDR3 spans 14 residues. V lost 8 bases, J lost 1 base, and 5 bases stayed unmatched. CDR3 protein: CASSGGPSNQPQHF. CDR3 in DNA: TGTGCCAGTTCAGGGGGTCCGAGCAATCAGCCCCAGCATTTT.

This clonotype showed up many times. The chain joins TRBV20-1 to TRBJ1-5; D uncertain. The CDR3 sequence is 15 residues long. The V end was cut by 2 bases, the J end by 0 bases, with 11 bases between. Germline values: CDR1 DFQATT, CDR2 SNEGSKA (reference sequence). CDR3 sequence: CSARQSLNSNQPQHF. CDR3 DNA sequence: TGCAGTGCTAGACAGTCCCTTAATAGCAATCAGCCCCAGCATTTT.

This clonotype came up many times. This chain uses TRBV20-1 with TRBJ2-1, with D uncertain. V dropped 6 bases and J dropped 6 bases, with 15 bases sitting between them. CDR3 length: 13 amino acids. The germline V gene has CDR1 DFQATT and CDR2 SNEGSKA (reference sequence). The CDR3 loop reads CSAIPLGTNEQFF. The CDR3 DNA sequence: TGCAGTGCCATTCCCCTGGGTACCAATGAGCAGTTCTTC.

The chain employs TRBV25-1 and TRBJ2-7; TRBD1 agrees at 10 bases. Trimming removed 5 bases from V and 4 bases from J; junction bases left unmatched: 5. Germline-derived CDR1 and CDR2 are MGHDK and SYGVNS. This CDR3 region has 14 residues. CDR3 amino acids: CASSTTGGGYEQYF. As DNA, the CDR3 is TGTGCCAGCAGTACGACAGGGGGCGGTTACGAGCAGTACTTC.

V is TRBV28 and J is TRBJ2-3; D might be TRBD1 (5 bases). Germline CDR1 reads MDHEN; CDR2 reads SYDVKM. The CDR3 is 13 residues long. V was shortened by 3 bases and J by 4 bases, with 8 bases between the two germline ends. The CDR3 here is CASSLMGPDTQYF. The CDR3, as DNA: TGTGCCAGCAGTTTGATGGGGCCAGATACGCAGTATTTT.

In its sample, this clonotype was seen a few times. This chain links TRBV27 with TRBJ1-6; 10 bases are a match to TRBD1. Germline values: CDR1 MNHEY, CDR2 SMNVEV (reference sequence). The CDR3 consists of 15 residues. Trimming took 7 bases from V and 10 from J; bases not matched to a gene: 10. The CDR3: CASTEDRGFGSPLHF. The CDR3 bases are TGTGCCAGCACGGAGGACAGGGGGTTCGGATCACCCCTCCACTTT.

This clonotype showed up just a few times. The CDR3 here is CASSVGVQETQYF. In DNA, the CDR3 is TGTGCCAGCAGCGTAGGGGTCCAAGAGACCCAGTACTTC. V gene TRBV9 combines with J gene TRBJ2-5; D is undetermined. Germline CDR1 SGDLS, CDR2 YYNGEE. The CDR3 is made up of 13 amino acids. V was clipped by 0 bases and J by 1 base, with 4 bases between them. The variable domain in full, with the rest retrieved from reference TRBV9 and TRBJ2-5, is DSGVTQTPKHLITATGQRVTLRCSPRSGDLSVYWYQQSLDQGLQFLIQYYNGEERAKGNILERFSAQQFPDLHSELNLSSLELGDSALYFCASSVGVQETQYFGPGTRLLVL.

This clonotype was counted ten times or more. The chain is built from TRBV25-1 and TRBJ2-4, with TRBD2 as a possible D gene (6 bases). CDR3 length: 14 amino acids. In germline, CDR1 is MGHDK, CDR2 SYGVNS. Deletions cut 4 bases from V and 1 base from J, with 8 bases between. The CDR3 sequence: CASSAEGAKNIQYF. The CDR3 DNA reads TGTGCCAGCAGTGCGGAGGGTGCCAAAAACATTCAGTACTTC.

V usage is TRBV28 and J usage is TRBJ2-7; a weak D match, TRBD2 (6 bases). Deletions cut 6 bases from V and 2 bases from J, with 11 bases between. Looked up from germline, CDR1 is MDHEN and CDR2 is SYDVKM. CDR3 length equals 13 residues. As DNA, the CDR3 is TGTGCCAGCAGGATCGGGGGAACCTACGAGCAGTACTTC. Amino acids: CASRIGGTYEQYF.

The V call is TRBV20-1, the J call TRBJ2-1, with D possibly being TRBD2 (5 bases). The CDR3 has 12 residues. The germline V and J ends were trimmed by 6 bases and 4 bases, with 10 bases remaining between them. CDR1 is DFQATT, CDR2 SNEGSKA, per germline (reference sequence). CDR3 nucleotide sequence: TGCAGTGCCGGGATGGGGTACAATGAGCAGTTCTTC. This translates into CSAGMGYNEQFF.

This clonotype came up many times. This chain connects TRBV7-2 to TRBJ1-5; possibly TRBD1 for D (6 bases). This CDR3 is built from 15 residues. The V end lost 2 bases, the J end lost 7 bases, and 15 bases lay between the germline ends. Germline V CDR1 and CDR2: SGHTA, FQGNSA. The CDR3 protein is CASSLQLGGRQPQHF. The CDR3, as DNA: TGTGCCAGCAGCTTACAGCTGGGGGGCAGGCAGCCCCAGCATTTT.